This T cell receptor (beta chain) originates from a study of OX40 agonist ivuxolimab in advanced cancers. This clone appeared a single time. Antigen: not known. Trimming stripped 5 bases from V and 4 bases from J, with 12 bases between. This CDR3 is built from 14 residues. Germline V gene lookup returns CDR1 MNHEY and CDR2 SVGAGI. Notes on the study in general: More expanded clones were found, on average, in CD8+ than in CD4+ T cells. At 0.1 to 3.0 mg/kg, clonal expansion of CD4+ and CD8+ blood T cells had occurred by week 6.

TCRdb's copy holds only in-frame clones and misses some; the assay was immunoSEQ multiplex PCR. This sample carries tens of thousands of clones, over 70% of them seen once, and the ten largest clones take 4.4%. The source of this sequence is an adult with an advanced solid tumor such as melanoma, head and neck, liver or kidney cancer. The chain couples TRBV6-5 to TRBJ1-5; D ambiguous. Here the sequenced sample was CD4+ or CD8+ T cells sorted from blood, taken in a trial of the OX40 agonist ivuxolimab. The CDR3, as DNA: TGTGCCAGCAGTACGCAACCGGGGAATCAGCCCCAGCATTTT. It encodes CASSTQPGNQPQHF.